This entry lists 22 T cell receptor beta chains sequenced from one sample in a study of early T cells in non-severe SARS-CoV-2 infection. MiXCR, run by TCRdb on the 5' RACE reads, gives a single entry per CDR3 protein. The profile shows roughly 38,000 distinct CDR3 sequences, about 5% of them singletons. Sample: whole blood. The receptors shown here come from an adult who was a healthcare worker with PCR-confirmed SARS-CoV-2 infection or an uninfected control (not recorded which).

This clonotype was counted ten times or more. The CDR3 region is CASRRANVLTF. CDR3 nucleotides: TGTGCCAGCAGGAGAGCCAACGTCCTGACTTTC. This sequence joins TRBV2 and TRBJ2-6; D gene uncertain. The CDR3 length is 11 residues. Trimming shortened V by 6 bases and J by 7 bases, and 4 bases separated the two germline ends. Germline lookup yields CDR1 SNHLY and CDR2 FYNNEI.

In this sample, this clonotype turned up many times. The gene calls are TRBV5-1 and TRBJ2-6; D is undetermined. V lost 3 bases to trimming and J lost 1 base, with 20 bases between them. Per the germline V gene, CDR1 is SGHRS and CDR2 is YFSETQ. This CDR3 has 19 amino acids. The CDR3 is CASSSWTLYRSSGANVLTF. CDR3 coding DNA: TGCGCCAGCAGCTCCTGGACCCTATACCGCTCTTCTGGGGCCAACGTCCTGACTTTC.

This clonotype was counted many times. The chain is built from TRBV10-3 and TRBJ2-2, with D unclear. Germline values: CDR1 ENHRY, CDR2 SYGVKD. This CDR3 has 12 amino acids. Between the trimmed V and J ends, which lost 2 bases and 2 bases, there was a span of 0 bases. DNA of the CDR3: TGTGCCATCAGTGAGAACACCGGGGAGCTGTTTTTT. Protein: CAISENTGELFF.

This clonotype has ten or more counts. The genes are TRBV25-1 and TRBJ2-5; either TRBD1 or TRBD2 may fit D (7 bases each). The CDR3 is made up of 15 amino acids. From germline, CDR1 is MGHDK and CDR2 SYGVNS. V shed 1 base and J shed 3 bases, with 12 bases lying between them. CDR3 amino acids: CASSESPGGEETQYF. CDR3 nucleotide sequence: TGTGCCAGCAGTGAATCTCCAGGGGGGGAAGAGACCCAGTACTTC.

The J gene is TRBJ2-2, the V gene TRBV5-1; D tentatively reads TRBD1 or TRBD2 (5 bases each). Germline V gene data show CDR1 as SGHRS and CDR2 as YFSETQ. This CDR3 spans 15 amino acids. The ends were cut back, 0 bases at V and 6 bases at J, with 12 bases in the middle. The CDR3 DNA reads TGCGCCAGCAGCTTGGGCGATCTGGGGGCCGGGGAGCTGTTTTTT. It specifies CASSLGDLGAGELFF.

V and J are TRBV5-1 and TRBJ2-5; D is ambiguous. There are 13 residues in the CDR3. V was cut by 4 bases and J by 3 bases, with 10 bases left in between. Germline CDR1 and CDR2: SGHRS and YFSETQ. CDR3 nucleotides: TGCGCCAGCAGCGAAGAAATCGAAGAGACCCAGTACTTC. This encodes CASSEEIEETQYF.

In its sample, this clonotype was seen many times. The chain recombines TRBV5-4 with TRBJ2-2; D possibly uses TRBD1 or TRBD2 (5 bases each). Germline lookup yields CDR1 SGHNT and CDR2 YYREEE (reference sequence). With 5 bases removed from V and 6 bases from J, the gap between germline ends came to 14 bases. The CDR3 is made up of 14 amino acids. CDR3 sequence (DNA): TGTGCCAGCAGGGGGGACCTCGGGGCCGGGGAGCTGTTTTTT. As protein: CASRGDLGAGELFF.

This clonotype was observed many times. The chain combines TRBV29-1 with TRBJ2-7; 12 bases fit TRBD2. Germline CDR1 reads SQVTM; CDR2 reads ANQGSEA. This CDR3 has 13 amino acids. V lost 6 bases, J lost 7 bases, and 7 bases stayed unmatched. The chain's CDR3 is CSVASGGVQEQYF. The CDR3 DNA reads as TGCAGCGTGGCTAGCGGGGGGGTACAAGAGCAGTACTTC.

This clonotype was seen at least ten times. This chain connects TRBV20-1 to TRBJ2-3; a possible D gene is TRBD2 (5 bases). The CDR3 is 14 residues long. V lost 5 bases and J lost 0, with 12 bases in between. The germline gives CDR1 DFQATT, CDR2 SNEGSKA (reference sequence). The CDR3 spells CSAPRGYSTDTQYF. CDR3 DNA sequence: TGCAGTGCTCCCCGGGGTTATAGCACAGATACGCAGTATTTT.

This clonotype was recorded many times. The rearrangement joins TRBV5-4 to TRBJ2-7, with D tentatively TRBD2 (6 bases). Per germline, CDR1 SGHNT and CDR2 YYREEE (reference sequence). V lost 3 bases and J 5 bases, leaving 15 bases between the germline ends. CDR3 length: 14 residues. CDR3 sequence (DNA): TGTGCCAGCAGCTCGACTAGTCCCCTGGACGAGCAGTACTTC. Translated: CASSSTSPLDEQYF.

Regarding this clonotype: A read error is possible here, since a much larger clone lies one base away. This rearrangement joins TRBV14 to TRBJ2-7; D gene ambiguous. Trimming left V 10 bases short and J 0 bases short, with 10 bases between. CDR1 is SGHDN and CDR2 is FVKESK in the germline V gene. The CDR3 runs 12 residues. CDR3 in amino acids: CANSVTSYEQYF. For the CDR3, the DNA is TGTGCCAACTCGGTCACCTCCTACGAGCAGTACTTC.

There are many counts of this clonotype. The CDR3 sequence is CASSRPSSVYNEQFF. CDR3 DNA: TGTGCCAGCAGCAGACCGTCTAGCGTTTACAATGAGCAGTTCTTC. The J gene is TRBJ2-1, the V gene TRBV5-6; D possibly corresponds to TRBD2 (6 bases). The CDR3 extends over 15 amino acids. CDR1 is SGHDT, CDR2 YYEEEE, per germline. V shed 4 bases and J shed 4 bases, with 15 bases lying between them.

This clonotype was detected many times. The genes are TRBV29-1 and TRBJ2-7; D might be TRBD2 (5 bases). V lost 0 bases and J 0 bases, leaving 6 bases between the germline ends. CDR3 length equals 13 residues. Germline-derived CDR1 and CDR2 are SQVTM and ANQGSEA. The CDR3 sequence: CSVEEEASYEQYF. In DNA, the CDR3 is TGCAGCGTTGAAGAGGAGGCCTCCTACGAGCAGTACTTC.

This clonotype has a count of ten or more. DNA for the CDR3: TGTGCCTGGAGTGTGGACTCTATTTCAAACATTCAGTACTTC. Translation gives CAWSVDSISNIQYF. The J gene is TRBJ2-4, the V gene TRBV30, with a tentative D call TRBD2 (5 bases). Trimming removed 0 bases from V and 6 bases from J, with 12 bases in between. The CDR3 runs 14 residues. Germline assignment: CDR1 GTSNPN and CDR2 SVGIG (reference sequence).

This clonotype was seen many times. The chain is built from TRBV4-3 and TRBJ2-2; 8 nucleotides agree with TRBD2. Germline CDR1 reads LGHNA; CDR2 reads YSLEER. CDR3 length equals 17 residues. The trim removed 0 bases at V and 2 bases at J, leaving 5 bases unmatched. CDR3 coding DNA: TGCGCCAGCAGCCAAGATGCCAGCGGGGGTAACACCGGGGAGCTGTTTTTT. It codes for CASSQDASGGNTGELFF.

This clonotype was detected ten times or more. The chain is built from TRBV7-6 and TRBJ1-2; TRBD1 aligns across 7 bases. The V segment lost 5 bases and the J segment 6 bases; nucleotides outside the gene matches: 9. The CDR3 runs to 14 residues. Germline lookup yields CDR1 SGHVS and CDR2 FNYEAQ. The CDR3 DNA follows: TGTGCCAGCAGCCCCACGACAGGGAGGGATGGCTACACCTTC. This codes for CASSPTTGRDGYTF.

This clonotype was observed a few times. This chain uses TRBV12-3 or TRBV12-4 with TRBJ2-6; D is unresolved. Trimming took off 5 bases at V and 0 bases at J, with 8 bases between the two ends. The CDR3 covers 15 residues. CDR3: CASSRDPSGANVLTF. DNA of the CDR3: TGTGCCAGCAGTCGAGACCCCTCTGGGGCCAACGTCCTGACTTTC.

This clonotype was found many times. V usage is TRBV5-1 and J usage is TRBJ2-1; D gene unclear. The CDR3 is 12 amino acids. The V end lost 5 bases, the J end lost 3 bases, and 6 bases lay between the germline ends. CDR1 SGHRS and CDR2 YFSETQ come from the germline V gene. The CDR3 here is CASRISYNEQFF. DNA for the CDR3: TGCGCCAGCAGAATTAGCTACAATGAGCAGTTCTTC.

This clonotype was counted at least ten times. The CDR3 protein is CASSSQGAYEQYF. In nucleotides, the CDR3 is TGTGCCAGCAGCTCACAGGGGGCTTACGAGCAGTACTTC. The V and J genes are TRBV7-8 and TRBJ2-7, with TRBD1 identical over 9 bases. Germline V CDR1 and CDR2: SGHVS, FQNEAQ. CDR3 size: 13 residues. With 4 bases clipped from V and 4 bases from J, the junction kept 2 bases outside the gene matches.

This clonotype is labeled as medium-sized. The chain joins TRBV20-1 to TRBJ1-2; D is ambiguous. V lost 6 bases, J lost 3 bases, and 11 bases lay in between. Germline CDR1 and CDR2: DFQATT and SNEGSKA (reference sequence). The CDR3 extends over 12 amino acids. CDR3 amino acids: CSATPNYYGYTF. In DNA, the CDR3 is TGCAGTGCAACGCCCAATTACTATGGCTACACCTTC.

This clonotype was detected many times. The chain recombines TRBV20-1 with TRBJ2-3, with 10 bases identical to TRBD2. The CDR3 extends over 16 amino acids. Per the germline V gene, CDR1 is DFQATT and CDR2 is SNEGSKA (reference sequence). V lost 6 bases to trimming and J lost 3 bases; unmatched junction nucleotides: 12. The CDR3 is CSATRAAGGATDTQYF. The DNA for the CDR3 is TGCAGTGCAACAAGGGCAGCGGGAGGGGCAACAGATACGCAGTATTTT.

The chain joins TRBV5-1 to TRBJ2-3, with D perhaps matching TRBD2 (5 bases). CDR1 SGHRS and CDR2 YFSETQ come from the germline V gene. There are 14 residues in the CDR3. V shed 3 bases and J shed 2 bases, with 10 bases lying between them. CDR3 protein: CASSSGLNTDTQYF. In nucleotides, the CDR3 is TGCGCCAGCAGCTCCGGACTGAACACAGATACGCAGTATTTT.